This entry lists 26 T cell receptor beta chains sequenced from one sample in a study of blood T cell repertoires in COVID-19. The data were produced by immunoSEQ multiplex PCR, yet TCRdb's version contains in-frame clones alone and is incomplete. The data hold around 140,000 clones, with more than 65% observed a single time. The sequencing input was peripheral blood. The receptors derive from a woman aged 55-70 years with acute or convalescent COVID-19.

This clone appeared once. This chain uses TRBV9 with TRBJ1-1; TRBD1 matches at 10 bases. This CDR3 contains 19 residues. J gave up 1 base and V 4 bases, and 16 bases lay outside the gene matches. Per germline, CDR1 SGDLS and CDR2 YYNGEE. In nucleotides, the CDR3 is TGTGCCAGCAGCTCGAACGTCGGGACAGGGGTGGCAGGGAACACTGAAGCTTTCTTT. It codes for CASSSNVGTGVAGNTEAFF.

The chain combines TRBV27 with TRBJ1-1; D unclear. CDR1 and CDR2 (germline): MNHEY, SMNVEV (reference sequence). V lost 0 bases to trimming and J lost 1 base, with 9 bases between them. The CDR3 runs to 15 residues. CDR3: CASSLSSGSNTEAFF. The CDR3, as DNA: TGTGCCAGCAGTTTATCTTCAGGATCGAACACTGAAGCTTTCTTT.

In its sample, this clone was seen a few times. The chain has TRBV6-5 and TRBJ1-5, with no clear D. Between the trimmed V and J ends, which lost 6 bases and 4 bases, there was a span of 13 bases. Per germline, CDR1 MNHEY and CDR2 SVGAGI. The CDR3 is 14 amino acids. Here the CDR3 DNA reads TGTGCCAGCAGCCAAGCCTCTATAAATCAGCCCCAGCATTTT. Amino acids: CASSQASINQPQHF.

The V and J genes are TRBV19 and TRBJ1-2, with D maybe TRBD1 (5 bases). CDR3 length: 15 residues. Germline assignment: CDR1 LNHDA and CDR2 SQIVND (reference sequence). V lost 2 bases and J 4 bases, leaving 14 bases between the germline ends. CDR3 DNA: TGTGCCAGTAGTATACAAGACAGTTCCCTCTATGGCTACACCTTC. Protein product: CASSIQDSSLYGYTF.

This clone was detected only a few times. This chain connects TRBV9 to TRBJ2-3; TRBD2 aligns across 9 bases. This CDR3 is 15 amino acids long. The junction had 4 bases not matched to a gene; V was cut back by 4 bases and J by 1 base. Germline CDR1 reads SGDLS; CDR2 reads YYNGEE. The CDR3: CASSSLAGRTDTQYF. In DNA form, the CDR3 reads TGTGCCAGCAGCTCCCTAGCGGGACGCACAGATACGCAGTATTTT.

J is TRBJ2-4 and V is TRBV7-9, with D possibly TRBD2 on 7 matching bases. This CDR3 contains 18 residues. V was pared by 5 bases and J by 2 bases, with 22 bases between. CDR1 is SEHNR, CDR2 FQNEAQ, per germline (reference sequence). The CDR3 loop is CASSPLVGGAPSKNIQYF. In nucleotides, the CDR3 is TGTGCCAGCAGCCCTTTAGTTGGGGGGGCGCCTTCCAAAAACATTCAGTACTTC.

Only a few counts were recorded for this clone. V usage is TRBV5-1 and J usage is TRBJ2-5; 12 bases agree with TRBD2. The CDR3 contains 17 residues. CDR1 is SGHRS and CDR2 is YFSETQ in the germline V gene. V gave up 0 bases and J gave up 2 bases; unmatched junction bases: 5. CDR3 DNA sequence: TGCGCCAGCAGCTTGGGCCAGCTAGCGGGGGGGCAAGAGACCCAGTACTTC. Translating gives CASSLGQLAGGQETQYF.

The V and J genes are TRBV7-2 and TRBJ2-3; possibly TRBD1 for D (6 bases). Trimming took off 3 bases at V and 6 bases at J, with 10 bases between the two ends. This CDR3 has 13 amino acids. CDR1 and CDR2 from the germline V gene are SGHTA and FQGNSA. CDR3 loop: CASSFSQGDTQYF. CDR3 DNA sequence: TGTGCCAGCAGCTTCAGCCAGGGGGATACGCAGTATTTT.

The rearrangement links TRBV19 to TRBJ1-3; TRBD1 is a possible D gene (6 bases). The CDR3 runs to 15 residues. CDR1 is LNHDA and CDR2 is SQIVND in the germline V gene (reference sequence). V dropped 6 bases and J dropped 2 bases, with 14 bases sitting between them. DNA for the CDR3: TGTGCCAGTAGACTAACAGGGACCGCTGGAAACACCATATATTTT. Translation gives CASRLTGTAGNTIYF.

V and J are TRBV3-1 (or the pseudogene TRBV3-2) and TRBJ2-1; 12 bases align to TRBD2. The CDR3 consists of 15 residues. CDR1 and CDR2 from the germline V gene are LGHDT and YNNKEL (reference sequence). V lost 0 bases and J lost 10; bases outside the gene matches: 4. CDR3 in amino acids: CASSQETSGRREQFF. The CDR3 nucleotides read TGTGCCAGCAGCCAAGAGACTAGCGGGAGACGGGAGCAGTTCTTC.

This chain joins TRBV30 and TRBJ2-7, with D unresolved. CDR3 length: 12 amino acids. Between the trimmed V and J ends, which lost 5 bases and 0 bases, there was a span of 8 bases. Germline CDR1 reads GTSNPN; CDR2 reads SVGIG (reference sequence). CDR3 nucleotide sequence: TGTGCCTGGTGCGGTGGCTCCTACGAGCAGTACTTC. It translates to CAWCGGSYEQYF.

The rearrangement links TRBV7-9 to TRBJ1-4, with a weak D call TRBD1 (6 bases). V was trimmed by 3 bases and J by 2 bases, leaving 10 bases between them. The CDR3 is 15 residues long. Germline V lookup: CDR1 SEHNR, CDR2 FQNEAQ (reference sequence). Here the CDR3 reads CASSLGGQTNEKLFF. The CDR3 DNA sequence: TGTGCCAGCAGCTTGGGCGGACAGACTAATGAAAAACTGTTTTTT. The full variable domain, rest sourced from reference TRBV7-9 and TRBJ1-4, is DTGVSQNPRHKITKRGQNVTFRCDPISEHNRLYWYRQTLGQGPEFLTYFQNEAQLEKSRLLSDRFSAERPKGSFSTLEIQRTEQGDSAMYLCASSLGGQTNEKLFFGSGTQLSVL.

The chain couples TRBV28 to TRBJ2-3; 9 positions match TRBD2. V trimming: 5 bases; J trimming: 1 base; junction bases outside the gene matches: 4. CDR1 is MDHEN and CDR2 is SYDVKM in the germline V gene. CDR3 length equals 15 residues. The CDR3 spells CASSQRGAGTDTQYF. CDR3 nucleotide sequence: TGTGCCAGCAGTCAGCGGGGGGCGGGCACAGATACGCAGTATTTT. Full variable domain (remainder filled in from reference TRBV28 and TRBJ2-3): DVKVTQSSRYLVKRTGEKVFLECVQDMDHENMFWYRQDPGLGLRLIYFSYDVKMKEKGDIPEGYSVSREKKERFSLILESASTNQTSMYLCASSQRGAGTDTQYFGPGTRLTVL.

V is TRBV10-3 and J is TRBJ1-1; maybe TRBD1 (5 bases). Germline V gene data show CDR1 as ENHRY and CDR2 as SYGVKD. This CDR3 is 14 amino acids long. The V end was cut by 4 bases, the J end by 1 base, with 10 bases between. CDR3 amino acids: CAISGGRENTEAFF. In DNA form, the CDR3 reads TGTGCCATCAGTGGGGGCAGGGAGAACACTGAAGCTTTCTTT.

The genes are TRBV29-1 and TRBJ2-7; 10 positions match TRBD1. The CDR3 runs to 14 residues. CDR1 and CDR2 (germline): SQVTM, ANQGSEA. The V segment lost 5 bases and the J segment 0 bases; nucleotides outside the gene matches: 4. The CDR3 loop reads CSVRRQGASYEQYF. The CDR3 DNA sequence: TGCAGCGTTAGAAGACAGGGGGCCTCCTACGAGCAGTACTTC.

V is TRBV18 and J is TRBJ1-2; D gene uncertain. The V gene's germline CDR1 is KGHSH and CDR2 LQKENI. The CDR3 length is 16 residues. Trimming shortened V by 0 bases and J by 0 bases, and 11 bases separated the two germline ends. The CDR3 region has the DNA TGTGCCAGCTCACCACCGTCCACAGCCTCTAACTATGGCTACACCTTC. Encoded protein: CASSPPSTASNYGYTF. The full variable domain, rest sourced from reference TRBV18 and TRBJ1-2, is NAGVMQNPRHLVRRRGQEARLRCSPMKGHSHVYWYRQLPEEGLKFMVYLQKENIIDESGMPKERFSAEFPKEGPSILRIQQVVRGDSAAYFCASSPPSTASNYGYTFGSGTRLTVV.

The chain carries TRBV10-3 and TRBJ1-3; D remains ambiguous. This CDR3 spans 13 amino acids. CDR1 and CDR2 (germline): ENHRY, SYGVKD. The V end lost 11 bases, the J end lost 0 bases, and 11 bases lay between the germline ends. The CDR3 DNA follows: TGTGCCTCGACACCCTACTCTGGAAACACCATATATTTT. This gives the protein CASTPYSGNTIYF.

This sequence joins TRBV29-1 and TRBJ2-1; D possibly corresponds to TRBD2 (5 bases). This CDR3 is 13 amino acids long. The germline V gene has CDR1 SQVTM and CDR2 ANQGSEA. The germline V and J ends were trimmed by 3 bases and 4 bases, with 10 bases remaining between them. CDR3 coding DNA: TGCAGCGTTGAGCGGGTTACTTACAATGAGCAGTTCTTC. This translates into CSVERVTYNEQFF.

The genes are TRBV18 and TRBJ2-3, with D possibly being TRBD2 (5 bases). The CDR3 has 15 residues. Germline CDR1 KGHSH, CDR2 LQKENI. V was trimmed by 0 bases and J by 4 bases, leaving 11 bases between them. The CDR3 region has the DNA TGTGCCAGCTCACCACCACGGGGTCCGGCAGATACGCAGTATTTT. Its translation: CASSPPRGPADTQYF.

V gene TRBV19 combines with J gene TRBJ1-2, with unresolved D. CDR3 length: 14 amino acids. Germline CDR1 and CDR2: LNHDA and SQIVND (reference sequence). Trimming shortened V by 5 bases and J by 7 bases, and 17 bases separated the two germline ends. The CDR3 loop reads CASSPRDWLVGYTF. The CDR3, as DNA: TGTGCCAGTAGTCCCCGTGACTGGCTTGTTGGCTACACCTTC.

This chain links TRBV7-9 with TRBJ2-1; D might be TRBD2 (5 bases). V dropped 6 bases and J dropped 4 bases, with 13 bases sitting between them. This CDR3 is 14 amino acids long. CDR1 and CDR2 (germline): SEHNR, FQNEAQ (reference sequence). CDR3 region: CASSETGEYNEQFF. The CDR3 bases are TGTGCCAGCAGTGAGACTGGGGAGTACAATGAGCAGTTCTTC.

The rearrangement links TRBV4-3 to TRBJ2-1; 10 nucleotides agree with TRBD2. CDR3 length: 15 residues. With V trimmed by 3 bases and J by 4 bases, 3 bases remained unmatched. The germline CDR1 and CDR2 sequences are LGHNA and YSLEER. DNA of the CDR3: TGCGCCAGCAGCCAGGAACTAGCGGGGTACAATGAGCAGTTCTTC. It codes for CASSQELAGYNEQFF.

The chain recombines TRBV5-5 with TRBJ2-5; 9 bases map to TRBD1. Germline V gives CDR1 SGHKS, CDR2 YYEKEE (reference sequence). J gave up 5 bases and V 10 bases, and 12 bases lay outside the gene matches. This CDR3 has 14 residues. The CDR3 is CASNLGTGKETQYF. CDR3 DNA sequence: TGTGCCTCTAATCTGGGGACAGGGAAGGAGACCCAGTACTTC. The full variable domain, rest sourced from reference TRBV5-5 and TRBJ2-5, is DAGVTQSPTHLIKTRGQQVTLRCSPISGHKSVSWYQQVLGQGPQFIFQYYEKEERGRGNFPDRFSARQFPNYSSELNVNALLLGDSALYLCASNLGTGKETQYFGPGTRLLVL.

The rearrangement uses TRBV19 and TRBJ1-4; D may be TRBD1 (5 bases). Trimming removed 6 bases from V and 7 bases from J, with 15 bases in between. The CDR3 has 14 amino acids. Germline assignment: CDR1 LNHDA and CDR2 SQIVND (reference sequence). The CDR3 here is CASRFQGSGEKLFF. The CDR3 region has the DNA TGTGCCAGTAGATTTCAGGGCTCGGGTGAAAAACTGTTTTTT.

The chain joins TRBV19 to TRBJ2-7; 7 nucleotides line up with TRBD2. Trimming took 1 base from V and 4 from J; bases not matched to a gene: 4. The germline gives CDR1 LNHDA, CDR2 SQIVND (reference sequence). The CDR3 loop spans 14 amino acids. CDR3 in amino acids: CASSIAWEGYEQYF. CDR3 DNA: TGTGCCAGTAGTATAGCGTGGGAGGGGTACGAGCAGTACTTC.

The chain carries TRBV28 and TRBJ1-3; D might be TRBD1 (6 bases). V was shortened by 2 bases and J by 1 base, with 12 bases between the two germline ends. In germline, CDR1 is MDHEN, CDR2 SYDVKM. There are 16 residues in the CDR3. CDR3 residues: CASSLRQGWSGNTIYF. In DNA, the CDR3 is TGTGCCAGCAGTTTAAGGCAGGGGTGGTCTGGAAACACCATATATTTT.